This T cell receptor beta chain was sequenced for a study of vaccination effects on CD4 cells after COVID-19 (dated by TCRdb to between 2021 and 2022). Background for the entire study: Across the study, the median time from the second dose to post-vaccine sampling was 72 days (range 14 to 241). SARS-CoV-2 spike-specific CD4+ TCR repertoires from before and after mRNA vaccination were compared in COVID-19 convalescent patients and in infection-naive vaccine recipients. Altogether, around 9 COVID-19 convalescent patients and a few SARS-CoV-2-naive healthy vaccine recipients made up the full study. Cultures from other donors in the study were sequenced using the Oncomine TCR Beta short-read assay on an Illumina iSeq 100.

Library construction relied on the immunoSEQ multiplex PCR assay. DNA from the cultured, isolated CD4+ T cells was subjected to TCR beta CDR3 sequencing. Per the authors' processing: Non-productive TCR sequences were removed, reads were trimmed to the CDR3 region, and CDR3s of at least 7 amino acids were retained. The MANAFEST web app was used to pick out antigen-specific clonotypes by comparing their expansion in peptide wells with that in reference cultures. To be called positive, a clone needed expansion at FDR<0.05 compared with the reference and with all other wells, an odds ratio greater than 5, and a frequency greater than 0.1% in two replicate wells. A clonotype was called cross-reactive if it was significantly expanded both in SARS-CoV-2 spike wells and in at least one common cold coronavirus spike condition. Using the stringdist R package, CDR3 similarity was measured by Levenshtein distance, and unrooted trees were constructed with ape in R 3.6.1. The clones in this table, taken by TCRdb from immuneACCESS, are in-frame only. Not every clone is retained; where verified, under half of the shortfall comes from an unresolved V gene, and the cause of the rest is unknown. V and J calls plus clone size are reproduced from that table; the DNA served to infer D and trimming. The sample data list under 35,000 clones, and more than 55% of these were observed just once. 7.5% to 9.5% of the sample lies in the top ten.

With respect to this clone: The specificity of this receptor is unknown. Nothing much larger sits one base from this clone, and base qualities are not available.

Beyond this particular receptor, the publication reports: Marked clonal contraction was observed in both infection-induced and vaccine-induced clones at late post-vaccination timepoints, consistent with waning T cell responses. The study was limited by a small number of convalescent patients and lacked early post-infection timepoints. Among healthy vaccine recipients, nearly all vaccine-induced clones were SARS-CoV-2 mono-reactive, and just 1 of 255 was cross-reactive with common cold coronaviruses.

Trimming removed 4 bases from V and 0 bases from J; the gene matches leave 8 bases unexplained. According to the germline V gene, CDR1 reads SGHDN and CDR2 reads FVKESK. The cysteine opens and the phenylalanine closes a CDR3 of 16 amino acids. CDR3 DNA only is kept here, 48 bases in frame from base 1. In the ViraFEST assay, PBMC were stimulated with viral peptide pools, and TCR sequencing was then used to find antigen-specific CD4+ T cell clonotypes based on their expansion. After less than 13 days of culture, CD4+ T cells were isolated with the EasySep CD4+ T cell isolation kit. Each participant got two doses of an mRNA SARS-CoV-2 vaccine, either BNT162b2 or mRNA-1273. The absence of prior SARS-CoV-2 infection in healthy vaccine recipients was confirmed by negative nucleocapsid antibodies before and after vaccination. Roughly 2.1 million PBMC per well were cultured in IMDM with approximately 5% human AB serum, around 9.1 IU/ml IL-2 and gentamicin, plus 10 ug/ml peptides. On days 3 and 7, half of the culture medium was replaced with fresh IL-2-containing medium. Each peptide stimulation condition was cultured in triplicate wells unless otherwise noted. Using Ficoll-Paque Plus gradient centrifugation, PBMC were separated from whole blood and then either used fresh or cryopreserved at -140C. Overlapping peptide pools spanned the spike proteins of SARS-CoV-2 and the common cold coronaviruses HCoV-NL63, HCoV-OC43 and HCoV-229E. Genomic DNA was extracted from cultured CD4+ T cells with the QIAamp micro DNA kit.

The sample consisted of CD4+ T cells from PBMCs cultured with SARS-CoV-2 spike peptides, taken after COVID-19 vaccination. The cell subset or site label on this specimen signifies: SARS-CoV-2 spike overlapping peptide pool stimulation. The receptor's source is a human donor who received a COVID-19 vaccine. The rearrangement joined TRBV14 to TRBJ1-2; a stretch of 7 junction bases matches TRBD1. DNA sequence: TGTGCCAGCAGCCCCTGGGACAGTTCGACTAACTATGGCTACACCTTC. Translation gives CASSPWDSSTNYGYTF.